The 23 T cell receptor beta chains in this list originate from one sample, sequenced in a study of PD-1 blockade in classical Hodgkin lymphoma. Following autologous stem cell transplantation, relapse occurred in every patient, and exposure to brentuximab vedotin varied. The authors enriched CD8+ T cells from thawed PBMCs via magnetic negative selection. This table comes from immunoSEQ multiplex PCR, and its TCRdb copy is limited to in-frame clones, with some not included. Of about 13,000 clones listed, 65% to 85% are singletons. Specimen: CD8+ T cells from blood, collected at baseline. Source of these receptors: a human donor with classical Hodgkin lymphoma.

The chain combines TRBV18 with TRBJ2-3; D unclear. This CDR3 is 14 amino acids long. CDR1 and CDR2 (germline): KGHSH, LQKENI. Trimming stripped 3 bases from V and 1 base from J, with 8 bases between. The CDR3 bases are TGTGCCAGCTCACCGCCGGGCGGCACAGATACGCAGTATTTT. Translation: CASSPPGGTDTQYF.

The J gene is TRBJ1-1, the V gene TRBV4-3; TRBD1 is a possible D gene (5 bases). Germline V gene lookup returns CDR1 LGHNA and CDR2 YSLEER. V dropped 3 bases and J dropped 5 bases, with 16 bases sitting between them. CDR3 length: 15 amino acids. The CDR3 here is CASSQSGGWQTEAFF. CDR3 sequence (DNA): TGCGCCAGCAGCCAGTCCGGGGGTTGGCAGACTGAAGCTTTCTTT.

This clone was counted between two and nine times. The chain is built from TRBV7-9 and TRBJ2-1, with 8 nucleotides matching TRBD1. This CDR3 contains 19 residues. Germline V gives CDR1 SEHNR, CDR2 FQNEAQ (reference sequence). Trimming at V came to 5 bases and at J to 10 bases, leaving 25 bases not matched to a gene. CDR3 DNA: TGTGCCAGCAGCGATCCCCGGTTCCTCGGGACAGGACCTGACTGGGAGCAGTTCTTC. Its translation: CASSDPRFLGTGPDWEQFF.

The chain employs TRBV2 and TRBJ1-1; D possibly corresponds to TRBD1 (6 bases). This CDR3 region has 13 residues. V was pared by 1 base and J by 11 bases, with 14 bases between. Germline V gives CDR1 SNHLY, CDR2 FYNNEI. The CDR3 region is CASSEGQAREAFF. In nucleotides, the CDR3 is TGTGCCAGCAGTGAAGGACAGGCCAGGGAGGCTTTCTTT.

The chain recombines TRBV5-1 with TRBJ2-1; perhaps D is TRBD1 or TRBD2 (5 bases each). Trimming took off 1 base at V and 6 bases at J, with 14 bases between the two ends. The CDR3 covers 15 residues. Germline V gene lookup returns CDR1 SGHRS and CDR2 YFSETQ. CDR3 sequence (DNA): TGCGCCAGCAGCTTGAAATTAGGGACCCGCAATGAGCAGTTCTTC. It encodes CASSLKLGTRNEQFF.

This chain connects TRBV30 to TRBJ1-3; 8 bases agree with TRBD1. Germline V CDR1 and CDR2: GTSNPN, SVGIG (reference sequence). The CDR3 contains 22 residues. With 2 bases clipped from V and 0 bases from J, the junction kept 24 bases outside the gene matches. CDR3 nucleotides: TGTGCCTGGAGTCCACAAATATTAGGACAGGGAAGGCCAGGACCCTCTGGAAACACCATATATTTT. Translating gives CAWSPQILGQGRPGPSGNTIYF.

The V call is TRBV30, the J call TRBJ1-5, with a weak D call TRBD1 (6 bases). Trimming took 4 bases from V and 7 from J, leaving 17 bases between them. The CDR3 runs 14 residues. Per germline, CDR1 GTSNPN and CDR2 SVGIG (reference sequence). The CDR3 sequence is CAWTEGGPGQPQHF. DNA for the CDR3: TGTGCCTGGACCGAAGGGGGTCCCGGGCAGCCCCAGCATTTT.

This clone was seen more than once but under ten times. The chain has TRBV7-9 and TRBJ2-6; 8 nucleotides agree with TRBD2. Looked up from germline, CDR1 is SEHNR and CDR2 is FQNEAQ (reference sequence). The V segment lost 5 bases and the J segment 2 bases; nucleotides outside the gene matches: 5. This CDR3 region has 16 residues. The CDR3 loop is CASSPGGGAGANVLTF. The CDR3 nucleotides read TGTGCCAGCAGCCCGGGGGGGGGTGCTGGGGCCAACGTCCTGACTTTC.

The rearrangement links TRBV9 to TRBJ1-6; D unclear. Deletions cut 5 bases from V and 5 bases from J, with 5 bases between. Germline V gene data show CDR1 as SGDLS and CDR2 as YYNGEE. This CDR3 is built from 12 residues. The CDR3 region has the DNA TGTGCCAGCAGAGGTAATAATTCACCCCTCCACTTT. Its translation: CASRGNNSPLHF.

The V gene is TRBV11-2, the J gene TRBJ2-7; TRBD1 or TRBD2 may be the D gene (5 bases each). Trimming took 4 bases from V and 6 from J, leaving 19 bases between them. This CDR3 has 15 residues. From germline, CDR1 is SGHAT and CDR2 FQNNGV. Here the CDR3 reads CASSSLDVPGREQYF. The CDR3 DNA follows: TGTGCCAGCAGCTCCCTAGATGTTCCGGGGCGCGAGCAGTACTTC. Full variable domain (outside the CDR3, taken from reference TRBV11-2 and TRBJ2-7): EAGVAQSPRYKIIEKRQSVAFWCNPISGHATLYWYQQILGQGPKLLIQFQNNGVVDDSQLPKDRFSAERLKGVDSTLKIQPAKLEDSAVYLCASSSLDVPGREQYFGPGTRLTVT.

In this sample, this clone turned up a few times. The V call is TRBV18, the J call TRBJ2-7, with D hard to call. The CDR3 is 13 amino acids. Germline CDR1 and CDR2: KGHSH and LQKENI. Trimming stripped 3 bases from V and 1 base from J, with 7 bases between. CDR3 sequence (DNA): TGTGCCAGCTCACCGAGGAGTTCCTACGAGCAGTACTTC. This codes for CASSPRSSYEQYF.

The J gene is TRBJ2-7, the V gene TRBV10-1; maybe TRBD2 (7 bases). The CDR3 is 13 amino acids. The V and J ends lost 4 bases and 5 bases respectively, with 12 bases between them. CDR1 and CDR2 from the germline V gene are WNHNN and SYGVQD (reference sequence). This CDR3 is CASSGGGGDEQYF. As DNA, the CDR3 is TGCGCCAGCAGTGGAGGGGGGGGCGACGAGCAGTACTTC.

The chain links TRBV28 to TRBJ1-2; 7 bases are a match to TRBD1. Germline values: CDR1 MDHEN, CDR2 SYDVKM. CDR3 length: 14 amino acids. V lost 5 bases and J lost 4; bases outside the gene matches: 7. The CDR3 spells CASSPTDRSYGYTF. CDR3 DNA: TGTGCCAGCAGTCCAACGGACAGGTCCTATGGCTACACCTTC.

The CDR3 loop is CASSYVAGGELFF. CDR3 DNA sequence: TGTGCCAGTTCCTATGTCGCAGGCGGGGAGCTGTTTTTT. The chain recombines TRBV19 with TRBJ2-2; no reliable D call. Trimming left V 8 bases short and J 7 bases short, with 14 bases between. This CDR3 comprises 13 residues. Germline CDR1 and CDR2: LNHDA and SQIVND (reference sequence).

V usage is TRBV6-5 and J usage is TRBJ1-1; D remains ambiguous. This CDR3 has 14 residues. CDR1 and CDR2 (germline): MNHEY, SVGAGI. V dropped 7 bases and J dropped 8 bases, with 20 bases sitting between them. The DNA for the CDR3 is TGTGCCAGCACTCTGAAGCTAGGGTTTATCGAAGCTTTCTTT. It codes for CASTLKLGFIEAFF.

This clone was counted once. The chain joins TRBV5-1 to TRBJ2-1; TRBD2 matches at 13 bases. Germline assignment: CDR1 SGHRS and CDR2 YFSETQ. The trim removed 4 bases at V and 6 bases at J, leaving 7 bases unmatched. CDR3 length: 16 residues. The DNA for the CDR3 is TGCGCCAGCAGCCCATGGACTAGCGGGGGCCTCAATGAGCAGTTCTTC. Its translation: CASSPWTSGGLNEQFF.

The genes are TRBV5-4 and TRBJ1-1, with TRBD1 identical over 9 bases. This CDR3 region has 14 residues. Germline V lookup: CDR1 SGHNT, CDR2 YYREEE (reference sequence). V trimming: 4 bases; J trimming: 3 bases; junction bases outside the gene matches: 4. The CDR3 region is CASSGTGRDTEAFF. The CDR3 nucleotides read TGTGCCAGCAGCGGGACAGGGAGGGACACTGAAGCTTTCTTT.

The rearrangement links TRBV7-2 to TRBJ2-3; D could derive from TRBD1 or TRBD2 (5 bases each). CDR3 length equals 13 residues. Trimming took 2 bases from V and 6 from J, leaving 9 bases between them. CDR1 and CDR2 from the germline V gene are SGHTA and FQGNSA. The CDR3 bases are TGTGCCAGCAGCTTATATGGGGGTGATACGCAGTATTTT. Residues: CASSLYGGDTQYF.

This chain uses TRBV19 with TRBJ1-2; 9 positions match TRBD1. This CDR3 has 18 amino acids. The ends lost 4 bases at V and 3 bases at J; junction bases unmatched: 15. Germline assignment: CDR1 LNHDA and CDR2 SQIVND (reference sequence). This chain's CDR3 is CASSTIYTGTGLDYGYTF. DNA for the CDR3: TGTGCCAGTAGTACAATTTACACCGGGACAGGGCTTGACTATGGCTACACCTTC.

The V call is TRBV29-1, the J call TRBJ2-1; no clear D gene. This CDR3 is built from 13 residues. V lost 7 bases to trimming and J lost 0 bases, with 10 bases between them. Germline V gene sequence: CDR1 SQVTM, CDR2 ANQGSEA. The CDR3 DNA reads TGCAGCGCCCGACCGGGCTCCTACAATGAGCAGTTCTTC. This codes for CSARPGSYNEQFF.

The chain is built from TRBV6-1 and TRBJ2-7; D gene unclear. The CDR3 has 15 amino acids. Germline V gives CDR1 MNHNS, CDR2 SASEGT. V dropped 3 bases and J dropped 2 bases, with 14 bases sitting between them. This CDR3 reads CASSESRRRAYEQYF. The DNA of the CDR3 is TGTGCCAGCAGTGAGAGCAGGCGGCGAGCCTACGAGCAGTACTTC.

DNA of the CDR3: TGTGCCAGCTACGACAGGGGGCCCGAGGCTTTCTTT. It is translated as CASYDRGPEAFF. The chain combines TRBV18 with TRBJ1-1; 10 bases line up with TRBD1. Germline CDR1 and CDR2: KGHSH and LQKENI. The V and J ends lost 7 bases and 11 bases, in that order; junction bases with no gene match: 7. The CDR3 sequence is 12 residues long. Complete variable domain (other parts from reference TRBV18 and TRBJ1-1): NAGVMQNPRHLVRRRGQEARLRCSPMKGHSHVYWYRQLPEEGLKFMVYLQKENIIDESGMPKERFSAEFPKEGPSILRIQQVVRGDSAAYFCASYDRGPEAFFGQGTRLTVV.

This clone was recorded once. The J gene is TRBJ1-4, the V gene TRBV7-8; D ambiguous. CDR1 SGHVS and CDR2 FQNEAQ come from the germline V gene. This CDR3 is built from 11 residues. The V end was cut by 1 base, the J end by 8 bases, with 2 bases between. The CDR3 sequence is CASSLDEKLFF. The DNA of the CDR3 is TGTGCCAGCAGCTTAGACGAAAAACTGTTTTTT.